What follows describes a single TCR beta chain. The antigen remains unidentified. These data belong to a study of cytomegalovirus exposure and HLA in healthy donors. With 60 Vbeta and 13 Jbeta primers, the PCR was carried out. The table came from immunoSEQ multiplex PCR; TCRdb's copy has only in-frame clones and leaves some out. The table lists approximately 130,000 clones, roughly 79% of them singletons. This CDR3 contains 14 residues. Per germline, CDR1 MNHNS and CDR2 SASEGT. The V gene lost 10 bases and the J gene lost 4 bases, with 19 bases spanning the gap. General study points: In vitro assays verified that a few CMV-associated chains recognized CMV antigens specifically.

The receptor was derived from a woman in her thirties or forties in good health and CMV-seronegative. The J gene is TRBJ1-2, the V gene TRBV6-1; TRBD1 might be the D (6 bases). The sequencing input was PBMCs. The CDR3 region has the DNA TGTGCCACCGAGGGAGGGGGGTCGGGCTATGGCTACACCTTC. Translating it yields CATEGGGSGYGYTF.